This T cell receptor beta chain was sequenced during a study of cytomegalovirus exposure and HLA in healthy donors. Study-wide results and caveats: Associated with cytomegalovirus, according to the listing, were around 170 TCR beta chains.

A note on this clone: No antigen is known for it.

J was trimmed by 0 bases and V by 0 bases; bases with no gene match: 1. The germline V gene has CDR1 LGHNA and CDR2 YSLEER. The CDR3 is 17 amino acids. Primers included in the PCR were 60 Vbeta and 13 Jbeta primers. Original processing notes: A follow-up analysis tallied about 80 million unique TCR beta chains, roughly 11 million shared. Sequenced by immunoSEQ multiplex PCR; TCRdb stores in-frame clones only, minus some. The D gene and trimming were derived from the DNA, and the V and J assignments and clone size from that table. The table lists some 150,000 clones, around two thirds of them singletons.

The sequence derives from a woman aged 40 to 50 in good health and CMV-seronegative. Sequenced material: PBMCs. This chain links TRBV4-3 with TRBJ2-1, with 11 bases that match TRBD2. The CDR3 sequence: CASSQDSGGGSYNEQFF. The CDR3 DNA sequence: TGCGCCAGCAGCCAAGATAGCGGGGGGGGCTCCTACAATGAGCAGTTCTTC.